This TCR beta chain emerged from a study of OX40 agonist ivuxolimab in advanced cancers. Study-wide background: Ivuxolimab, an agonistic anti-OX40 (CD134) antibody, was given to patients. Those enrolled were around 87% male, with a mean age of about 60 years and ages from roughly 23 to 79. Findings of the study overall: The average count of expanded clones was higher among CD8+ T cells than among CD4+.

The V end lost 9 bases, the J end lost 0 bases, and 11 bases lay between the germline ends. The germline gives CDR1 SNHLY, CDR2 FYNNEI. There are 13 residues in the CDR3. Libraries were prepared by immunoSEQ multiplex PCR; TCRdb keeps only in-frame clonotypes and omits some of them. The table shows about 23,000 clones, with approximately 80% occurring only once. Concerning this clone: Its antigen is as yet unknown.

At cycle 4 day 1, cycle 7 day 1, and baseline, blood was sampled. The V and J genes are TRBV2 and TRBJ1-1, with a possible D match to TRBD1 (5 bases). Sample: CD4+ or CD8+ T cells sorted from blood, taken in a trial of the OX40 agonist ivuxolimab. The clonotype originates from an adult with an advanced solid tumor such as melanoma, head and neck, liver or kidney cancer. The chain's CDR3 is CASGGAMNTEAFF. The CDR3 DNA reads TGTGCCAGTGGGGGTGCTATGAACACTGAAGCTTTCTTT. Supplemented by reference TRBV2 and TRBJ1-1, the full variable domain reads EPEVTQTPSHQVTQMGQEVILRCVPISNHLYFYWYRQILGQKVEFLVSFYNNEISEKSEIFDDQFSVERPDGSNFTLKIRSTKLEDSAMYFCASGGAMNTEAFFGQGTRLTVV.